Following are 12 T cell receptor beta chains from one sample sequenced in a study of cytomegalovirus exposure and HLA in healthy donors. A multiplex PCR was run with 60 Vbeta primers and 13 Jbeta primers. Here immunoSEQ multiplex PCR was the method, and the copy in TCRdb shows in-frame clones only, minus some. The sample holds 150,000 or so clones; more than 75% are singletons and the top ten take approximately 1.5%. Input material: PBMCs. The receptors were gathered from a female donor in good health and CMV-seronegative.

This clone was seen a single time. The rearrangement joins TRBV10-3 to TRBJ1-5, with D unclear. CDR1 is ENHRY, CDR2 SYGVKD, per germline. Between the trimmed V and J ends, which lost 2 bases and 0 bases, there was a span of 8 bases. The CDR3 consists of 15 residues. The CDR3 region is CAISEEGFSNQPQHF. CDR3 sequence (DNA): TGTGCCATCAGTGAGGAGGGTTTTAGCAATCAGCCCCAGCATTTT.

The V and J genes are TRBV7-8 and TRBJ2-3; 8 bases agree with TRBD1. Germline trimming cut 3 bases from V and 1 base from J; bases unmatched to any gene: 9. The CDR3 extends over 17 amino acids. The germline V gene has CDR1 SGHVS and CDR2 FQNEAQ. Written as DNA, the CDR3 is TGTGCCAGCAGCTTCTCTGGCAGGGGGCGAGGCACAGATACGCAGTATTTT. Its translation: CASSFSGRGRGTDTQYF.

The rearrangement uses TRBV6-1 and TRBJ1-4; D is undetermined. V lost 2 bases and J 0 bases, leaving 7 bases between the germline ends. CDR3 length: 15 amino acids. Germline assignment: CDR1 MNHNS and CDR2 SASEGT. CDR3 amino acids: CASSEIVPTNEKLFF. DNA of the CDR3: TGTGCCAGCAGTGAAATAGTTCCAACTAATGAAAAACTGTTTTTT.

The chain joins TRBV7-8 to TRBJ1-2; TRBD1 aligns across 10 bases. V was clipped by 5 bases and J by 7 bases; unmatched bases: 13. This CDR3 contains 16 residues. Germline values: CDR1 SGHVS, CDR2 FQNEAQ. DNA of the CDR3: TGTGCCAGCAGCCTGCCGCCGGGACAGGGGACCAGTGGCTACACCTTC. Amino acid sequence: CASSLPPGQGTSGYTF.

The rearrangement joins TRBV18 to TRBJ1-4, with D possibly being TRBD1 (5 bases). The CDR3 has 15 amino acids. V dropped 4 bases and J dropped 3 bases, with 12 bases sitting between them. The germline gives CDR1 KGHSH, CDR2 LQKENI. The CDR3 spells CASSRNRIPNEKLFF. As DNA, the CDR3 is TGTGCCAGCTCACGAAACAGGATTCCTAATGAAAAACTGTTTTTT.

CDR3 loop: CASSLGVASGIYEQYF. CDR3 nucleotides: TGTGCCAGCAGCTTAGGCGTGGCTAGCGGGATCTACGAGCAGTACTTC. V is TRBV13 and J is TRBJ2-7; 9 nucleotides line up with TRBD2. The CDR3 is made up of 16 amino acids. V lost 0 bases to trimming and J lost 3 bases; unmatched junction nucleotides: 6. CDR1 is PRHDT, CDR2 FYEKMQ, per germline (reference sequence).

The V and J genes are TRBV30 and TRBJ1-5; D is undetermined. Germline assignment: CDR1 GTSNPN and CDR2 SVGIG (reference sequence). Trimming removed 5 bases at V and 4 bases at J, with 9 bases between. The CDR3 runs to 12 residues. The CDR3 DNA reads TGTGCCTGGGATGTCGGGAATCAGCCCCAGCATTTT. Translating gives CAWDVGNQPQHF. Full variable domain (remainder filled in from reference TRBV30 and TRBJ1-5): SQTIHQWPATLVQPVGSPLSLECTVEGTSNPNLYWYRQAAGRGLQLLFYSVGIGQISSEVPQNLSASRPQDRQFILSSKKLLLSDSGFYLCAWDVGNQPQHFGDGTRLSIL.

As DNA, the CDR3 is TGCGCCAGCAGCCAAGAAACGGGAAGTGAGCAGTTCTTC. It codes for CASSQETGSEQFF. V usage is TRBV4-3 and J usage is TRBJ2-1, with D possibly being TRBD2 (5 bases). Looked up from germline, CDR1 is LGHNA and CDR2 is YSLEER. The CDR3 runs 13 residues. Trimming removed 0 bases at V and 9 bases at J, with 9 bases between.

The gene calls are TRBV11-2 and TRBJ2-3; possible D gene TRBD2, 6 bases. V gave up 1 base and J gave up 2 bases, with 13 bases separating them. The V gene's germline CDR1 is SGHAT and CDR2 FQNNGV. There are 16 residues in the CDR3. The CDR3 coding sequence is TGTGCCAGCAGCTTAGTAGGTGCGGGATCCACAGATACGCAGTATTTT. Its translation: CASSLVGAGSTDTQYF.

V is TRBV4-3 and J is TRBJ2-7, with TRBD2 matching 10 bases. The CDR3 sequence is 14 residues long. The V and J ends lost 1 base and 6 bases, in that order; junction bases with no gene match: 3. CDR1 LGHNA and CDR2 YSLEER come from the germline V gene. The CDR3 sequence is CASSQGTSGTEQYF. The DNA of the CDR3 is TGCGCCAGCAGCCAAGGGACTAGCGGTACCGAGCAGTACTTC.

Points on this clone: This likely comes from a read error, as the CDR3 has no conserved phenylalanine or tryptophan at its end. The V call is TRBV11-2, the J call TRBJ1-2; perhaps TRBD1 as D (6 bases). This CDR3 region has 13 residues. The germline V gene encodes CDR1 SGHAT and CDR2 FQNNGV. V lost 5 bases and J lost 7, with 14 bases in between. The CDR3 region is CASSNPGAGGYTL. The CDR3 bases are TGTGCCAGCAGCAACCCAGGGGCGGGTGGCTACACCCTC.

J is TRBJ2-5 and V is TRBV4-3, with TRBD1 matching 9 bases. J gave up 4 bases and V 2 bases, and 8 bases lay outside the gene matches. The CDR3 is 16 amino acids. Germline lookup yields CDR1 LGHNA and CDR2 YSLEER. DNA for the CDR3: TGCGCCAGCAGCCAACATGTACAGGGGGCTACAGAGACCCAGTACTTC. It specifies CASSQHVQGATETQYF.